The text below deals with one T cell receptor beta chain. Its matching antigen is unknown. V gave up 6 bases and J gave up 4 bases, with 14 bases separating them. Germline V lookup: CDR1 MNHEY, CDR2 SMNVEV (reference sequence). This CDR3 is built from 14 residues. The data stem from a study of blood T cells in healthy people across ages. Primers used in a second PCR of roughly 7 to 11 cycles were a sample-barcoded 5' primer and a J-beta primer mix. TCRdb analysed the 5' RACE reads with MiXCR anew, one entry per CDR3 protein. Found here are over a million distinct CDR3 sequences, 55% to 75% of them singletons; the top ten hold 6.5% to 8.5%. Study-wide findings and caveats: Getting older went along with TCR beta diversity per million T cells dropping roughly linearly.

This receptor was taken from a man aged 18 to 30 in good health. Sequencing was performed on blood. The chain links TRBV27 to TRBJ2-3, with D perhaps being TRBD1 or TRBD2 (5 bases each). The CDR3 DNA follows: TGTGCCAGCAGGTTCGTTGAGGGGCCAGATACGCAGTATTTT. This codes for CASRFVEGPDTQYF.